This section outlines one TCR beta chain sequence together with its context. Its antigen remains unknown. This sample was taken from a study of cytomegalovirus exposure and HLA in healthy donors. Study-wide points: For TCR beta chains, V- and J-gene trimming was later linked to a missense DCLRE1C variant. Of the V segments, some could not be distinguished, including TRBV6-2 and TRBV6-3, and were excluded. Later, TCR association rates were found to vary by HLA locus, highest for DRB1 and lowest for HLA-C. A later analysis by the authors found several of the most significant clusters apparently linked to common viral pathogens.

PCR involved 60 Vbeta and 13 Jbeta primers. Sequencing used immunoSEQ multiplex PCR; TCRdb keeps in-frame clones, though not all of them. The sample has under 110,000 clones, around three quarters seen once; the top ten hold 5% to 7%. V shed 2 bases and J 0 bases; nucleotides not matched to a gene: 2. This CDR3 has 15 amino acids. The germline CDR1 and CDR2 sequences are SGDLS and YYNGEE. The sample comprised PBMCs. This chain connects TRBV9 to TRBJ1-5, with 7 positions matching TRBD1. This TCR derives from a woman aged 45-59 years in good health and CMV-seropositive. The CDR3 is CASSVTGNSNQPQHF. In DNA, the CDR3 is TGTGCCAGCAGCGTGACAGGGAATAGCAATCAGCCCCAGCATTTT.